The clone carrying this TCR beta chain has a handful of counts. The antigen is not known. Produced via immunoSEQ multiplex PCR; TCRdb's table is partial and in-frame only. Among approximately 200,000 clones listed, 91% were seen once. This sample is drawn from a study of T cell responses to AZD1222 COVID-19 vaccine. The V gene end was trimmed by 4 bases and the J gene end by 6 bases; junction bases not matched to a gene: 10. The CDR3 sequence is 15 residues long. Germline V gene lookup returns CDR1 SGHTS and CDR2 YDEGEE. Study-level results: Repertoire sampling happened only post peak T cell response.

This clonotype was sampled from an adult who received the AZD1222 COVID-19 vaccine. Material: peripheral blood, obtained 28 days after the second AZD1222 dose. The chain joins TRBV5-8 to TRBJ1-5, with 7 positions matching TRBD1. CDR3 coding DNA: TGTGCCAGCAGCCGGAAAAGGGGGCTCGGTCAGCCCCAGCATTTT. Protein sequence: CASSRKRGLGQPQHF.